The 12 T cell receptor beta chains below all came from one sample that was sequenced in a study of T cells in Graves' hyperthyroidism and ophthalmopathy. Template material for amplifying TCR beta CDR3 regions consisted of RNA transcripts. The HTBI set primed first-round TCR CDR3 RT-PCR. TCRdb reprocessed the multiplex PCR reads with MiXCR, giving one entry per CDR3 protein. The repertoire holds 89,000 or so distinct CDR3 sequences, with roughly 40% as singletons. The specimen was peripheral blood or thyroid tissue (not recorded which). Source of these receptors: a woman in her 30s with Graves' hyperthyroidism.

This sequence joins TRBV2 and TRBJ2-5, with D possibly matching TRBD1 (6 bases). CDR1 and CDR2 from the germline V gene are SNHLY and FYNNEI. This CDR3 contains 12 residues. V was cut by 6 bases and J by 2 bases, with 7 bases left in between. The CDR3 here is CASRQGQETQYF. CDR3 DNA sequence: TGTGCCAGCAGACAGGGTCAAGAGACCCAGTACTTC.

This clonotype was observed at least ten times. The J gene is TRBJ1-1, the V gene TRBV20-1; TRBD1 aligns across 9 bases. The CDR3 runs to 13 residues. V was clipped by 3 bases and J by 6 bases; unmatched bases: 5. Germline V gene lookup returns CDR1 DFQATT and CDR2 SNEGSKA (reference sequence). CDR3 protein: CSASPGQGAEAFF. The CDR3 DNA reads TGCAGTGCTAGCCCGGGACAGGGCGCTGAAGCTTTCTTT.

CDR3 protein: CSARPPGQGNSPLHF. As DNA, the CDR3 is TGCAGTGCTCGACCCCCGGGACAGGGCAATTCACCCCTCCACTTT. V gene TRBV20-1 combines with J gene TRBJ1-6, with 9 bases aligning to TRBD1. The CDR3 has 15 residues. The J segment lost 7 bases and the V segment lost 5 bases, leaving 9 bases of the junction unmatched. In germline, CDR1 is DFQATT, CDR2 SNEGSKA (reference sequence).

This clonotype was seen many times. The CDR3 bases are TGTGCCAGCAGTCCCAAGGGGAATGGGTACACCTACGAGCAGTACTTC. Protein sequence: CASSPKGNGYTYEQYF. This rearrangement joins TRBV12-3 or TRBV12-4 to TRBJ2-7; weak D call: TRBD1 (5 bases). V was clipped by 5 bases and J by 2 bases, with 19 bases between them. This CDR3 comprises 16 residues.

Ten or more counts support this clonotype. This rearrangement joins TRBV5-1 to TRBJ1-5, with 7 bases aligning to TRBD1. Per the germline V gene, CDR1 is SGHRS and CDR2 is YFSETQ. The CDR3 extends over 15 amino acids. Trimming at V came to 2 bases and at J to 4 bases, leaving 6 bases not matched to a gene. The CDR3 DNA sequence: TGCGCCAGCAGCTTAGGGGACAGTTTTAATCAGCCCCAGCATTTT. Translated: CASSLGDSFNQPQHF.

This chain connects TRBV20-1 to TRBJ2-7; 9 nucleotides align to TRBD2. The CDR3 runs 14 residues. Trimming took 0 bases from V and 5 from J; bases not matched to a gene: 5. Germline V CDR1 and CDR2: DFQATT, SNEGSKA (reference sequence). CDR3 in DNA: TGCAGTGCTAGAGATGTAGCGGGAGTAAACGAGCAGTACTTC. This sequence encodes CSARDVAGVNEQYF.

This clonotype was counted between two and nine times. The CDR3 here is CATSSRDGNTGELFF. The CDR3 DNA is TGTGCCACCAGCAGCCGAGACGGGAACACCGGGGAGCTGTTTTTT. This sequence joins TRBV15 and TRBJ2-2; D remains ambiguous. Germline CDR1 LNHNV, CDR2 YYDKDF (reference sequence). Trimming removed 3 bases at V and 1 base at J, with 9 bases between. There are 15 residues in the CDR3. The whole variable domain, remainder taken from reference TRBV15 and TRBJ2-2, is DAMVIQNPRYQVTQFGKPVTLSCSQTLNHNVMYWYQQKSSQAPKLLFHYYDKDFNNEADTPDNFQSRRPNTSFCFLDIRSPGLGDTAMYLCATSSRDGNTGELFFGEGSRLTVL.

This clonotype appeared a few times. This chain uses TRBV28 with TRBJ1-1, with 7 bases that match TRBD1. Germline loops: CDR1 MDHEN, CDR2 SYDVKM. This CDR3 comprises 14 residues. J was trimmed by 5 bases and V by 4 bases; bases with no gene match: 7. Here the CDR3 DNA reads TGTGCCAGCAGTTCCGCAGGGGGATGGACTGAAGCTTTCTTT. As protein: CASSSAGGWTEAFF.

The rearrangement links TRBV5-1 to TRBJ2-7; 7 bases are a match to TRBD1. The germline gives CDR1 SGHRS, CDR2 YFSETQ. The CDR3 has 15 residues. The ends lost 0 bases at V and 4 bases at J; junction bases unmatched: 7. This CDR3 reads CASSLGTGQAYEQYF. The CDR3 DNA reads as TGCGCCAGCAGCTTGGGTACCGGACAGGCGTACGAGCAGTACTTC. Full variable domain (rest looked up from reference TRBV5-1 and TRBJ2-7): KAGVTQTPRYLIKTRGQQVTLSCSPISGHRSVSWYQQTPGQGLQFLFEYFSETQRNKGNFPGRFSGRQFSNSRSEMNVSTLELGDSALYLCASSLGTGQAYEQYFGPGTRLTVT.

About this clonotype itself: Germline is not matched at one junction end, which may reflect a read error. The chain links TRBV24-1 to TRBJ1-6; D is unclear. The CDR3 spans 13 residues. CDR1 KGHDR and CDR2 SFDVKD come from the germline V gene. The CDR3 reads CATSGAGNSPLYF. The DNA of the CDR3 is TGTGCCACCAGTGGGGCCGGAAATTCACCCCTCTACTTT.

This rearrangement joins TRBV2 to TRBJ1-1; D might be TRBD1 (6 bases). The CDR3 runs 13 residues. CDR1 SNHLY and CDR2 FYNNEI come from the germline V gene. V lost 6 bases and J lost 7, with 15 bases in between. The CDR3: CASSYLPDSEAFF. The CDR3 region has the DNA TGTGCCAGCAGCTATCTCCCGGACAGTGAAGCTTTCTTT.

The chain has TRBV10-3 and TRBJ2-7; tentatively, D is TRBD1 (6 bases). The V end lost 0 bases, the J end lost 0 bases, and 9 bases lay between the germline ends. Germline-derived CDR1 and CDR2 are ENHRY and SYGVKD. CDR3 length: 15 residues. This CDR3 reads CAISESGHSSYEQYF. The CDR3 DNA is TGTGCCATCAGTGAGTCGGGACATTCCTCCTACGAGCAGTACTTC.